The 19 T cell receptor beta chains presented below share a single source sample, sequenced in a study of regulatory T cells in long-lasting Graves disease. Time point: newly diagnosed GD, antithyroid drugs for less than 3 months. Making the TCR library involved RNA that had been extracted from PBMCs. Investigators prepared the TCR beta libraries by applying iRepertoire HTBI primers and Arm-PCR of CDR3 regions. One entry per CDR3 protein, called by TCRdb with MiXCR from the multiplex PCR reads. The data hold hundreds of thousands of distinct CDR3 sequences, with more than 10% observed a single time. The same data also contributed to another study, on T cells in Graves' hyperthyroidism and ophthalmopathy.

The starting material was peripheral blood mononuclear cells (PBMCs), obtained at new diagnosis, from a patient treated with antithyroid drugs. Receptor source: a woman aged 25 to 39 with Graves disease.

Only a few counts were recorded for this clonotype. This chain connects TRBV15 to TRBJ2-4, with TRBD2 matching over 9 bases. The CDR3 has 16 residues. Trimming removed 4 bases from V and 7 bases from J; junction bases left unmatched: 11. CDR1 and CDR2 (germline): LNHNV, YYDKDF (reference sequence). This chain's CDR3 is CATSKPPGLAGNIQYF. CDR3 in DNA: TGTGCCACCAGCAAACCCCCGGGACTAGCAGGGAACATTCAGTACTTC.

The J gene is TRBJ2-5, the V gene TRBV7-3; D call uncertain. CDR1 and CDR2 (germline): SGHTA, FQGTGA. CDR3 size: 12 residues. The germline V and J ends were trimmed by 6 bases and 7 bases, with 12 bases remaining between them. The CDR3 bases are TGTGCCAGCAGACCGATCTCTAGGACCCAGTACTTC. This codes for CASRPISRTQYF. Drawing the rest from reference TRBV7-3 and TRBJ2-5, the complete variable domain is GAGVSQTPSNKVTEKGKYVELRCDPISGHTALYWYRQSLGQGPEFLIYFQGTGAADDSGLPNDRFFAVRPEGSVSTLKIQRTERGDSAVYLCASRPISRTQYFGPGTRLLVL.

This clonotype was found many times. The chain uses TRBV12-5 and TRBJ2-7; no clear D gene. The V and J ends lost 1 base and 3 bases respectively, with 7 bases between them. The CDR3 loop spans 13 amino acids. CDR1 is LGHNT and CDR2 is FRNRAP in the germline V gene. Here the CDR3 DNA reads TGTGCTAGTGGTTTGGCACACCACTACGAGCAGTACTTC. Translating it yields CASGLAHHYEQYF.

Many counts were recorded for this clonotype. The genes are TRBV18 and TRBJ2-7; TRBD2 agrees at 10 bases. J gave up 0 bases and V 3 bases, and 11 bases lay outside the gene matches. Germline CDR1 KGHSH, CDR2 LQKENI. The length of the CDR3 is 18 residues. The CDR3: CASSPSLSGRSSSYEQYF. The CDR3 DNA follows: TGTGCCAGCTCACCCTCTCTTAGCGGGAGGAGCAGCTCCTACGAGCAGTACTTC.

This clonotype was detected ten times or more. The gene calls are TRBV28 and TRBJ2-1, with 13 bases that match TRBD2. Germline trimming cut 5 bases from V and 7 bases from J; bases unmatched to any gene: 2. CDR1 and CDR2 (germline): MDHEN, SYDVKM. This CDR3 contains 14 residues. This CDR3 is CASSRTSGSNEQFF. The CDR3 DNA reads TGTGCCAGCAGTCGGACTAGCGGGAGTAATGAGCAGTTCTTC.

This rearrangement joins TRBV5-1 to TRBJ2-1; the match to TRBD2 covers 9 bases. Germline values: CDR1 SGHRS, CDR2 YFSETQ. This CDR3 comprises 14 residues. V gave up 4 bases and J gave up 8 bases; unmatched junction bases: 7. Written as DNA, the CDR3 is TGCGCCAGCAGCGTCGAGGGACTAGCCGATGAGCAGTTCTTC. It encodes CASSVEGLADEQFF.

This clonotype was detected only a few times. The chain is built from TRBV10-1 and TRBJ2-5; 7 bases agree with TRBD1. The CDR3 length is 15 residues. V lost 0 bases to trimming and J lost 3 bases; unmatched junction nucleotides: 4. Germline lookup yields CDR1 WNHNN and CDR2 SYGVQD (reference sequence). CDR3 sequence: CASSESGTAKETQYF. CDR3 DNA: TGCGCCAGCAGTGAGTCAGGGACAGCCAAAGAGACCCAGTACTTC.

This clonotype was seen ten or more times. One end of the junction does not line up with germline, which may come from a read error. The genes are TRBV4-3 and TRBJ1-6; 8 nucleotides match TRBD1. This CDR3 comprises 15 residues. Germline lookup yields CDR1 LGHNA and CDR2 YSLEER. CDR3: CASRRQGSYNSPLHF. CDR3 nucleotide sequence: TGCGCCAGCAGACGACAGGGGTCCTACAATTCACCCCTCCACTTT.

This clonotype appeared many times. This CDR3 is CASRGGIRQETQYF. The CDR3 DNA follows: TGTGCCAGCAGGGGCGGGATCCGCCAAGAGACCCAGTACTTC. The genes are TRBV2 and TRBJ2-5, with D perhaps matching TRBD2 (6 bases). V lost 6 bases and J lost 1, with 12 bases in between. This CDR3 has 14 residues. Germline V gene sequence: CDR1 SNHLY, CDR2 FYNNEI.

This clonotype occurred a few times. The rearrangement joins TRBV4-3 to TRBJ1-2; no reliable D call. The V end lost 0 bases, the J end lost 7 bases, and 24 bases lay between the germline ends. The CDR3 has 18 amino acids. Germline V gene sequence: CDR1 LGHNA, CDR2 YSLEER. The DNA for the CDR3 is TGCGCCAGCAGCCAAGATAATCGGAAGTTACCCTGGCCGATTGGCTACACCTTC. Translated: CASSQDNRKLPWPIGYTF.

A word on this clonotype: Lacking the conserved final phenylalanine or tryptophan, this CDR3 likely reflects a read error. The CDR3 DNA is TGTGCCAGTAGTATAGGAAAGGGTTATACGGAGACCCAGTACCTC. This translates into CASSIGKGYTETQYL. The chain joins TRBV19 to TRBJ2-5; no clear D. Trimming cost V 1 base and J 5 bases, with 14 bases left between them. The germline gives CDR1 LNHDA, CDR2 SQIVND (reference sequence). This CDR3 spans 15 amino acids.

This clonotype was counted at least ten times. The genes are TRBV20-1 and TRBJ1-5, with D hard to call. This CDR3 has 12 amino acids. Trimming pared 5 bases from V and 0 bases from J, leaving 5 bases between. CDR1 DFQATT and CDR2 SNEGSKA come from the germline V gene (reference sequence). In DNA, the CDR3 is TGCAGTGCTCGGATTAGCAATCAGCCCCAGCATTTT. Encoded protein: CSARISNQPQHF.

This clonotype was observed a handful of times. This sequence joins TRBV12-3 or TRBV12-4 and TRBJ1-3; a possible D gene is TRBD1 (5 bases). The CDR3 extends over 13 amino acids. Trimming cost V 7 bases and J 7 bases, with 14 bases left between them. The CDR3 loop is CASTSGLRNTIYF. In DNA, the CDR3 is TGTGCCAGCACTTCGGGGCTAAGGAACACCATATATTTT.

The chain couples TRBV7-3 to TRBJ1-2, with D perhaps TRBD1 (6 bases). Germline V gene data show CDR1 as SGHTA and CDR2 as FQGTGA. This CDR3 contains 16 residues. V was trimmed by 4 bases and J by 0 bases, leaving 15 bases between them. The CDR3 sequence: CASSSPIRGTNYGYTF. In DNA, the CDR3 is TGTGCCAGCAGCTCCCCGATCAGGGGCACTAACTATGGCTACACCTTC. The full variable domain, with the rest looked up from reference TRBV7-3 and TRBJ1-2, is GAGVSQTPSNKVTEKGKYVELRCDPISGHTALYWYRQSLGQGPEFLIYFQGTGAADDSGLPNDRFFAVRPEGSVSTLKIQRTERGDSAVYLCASSSPIRGTNYGYTFGSGTRLTVV.

The rearrangement uses TRBV18 and TRBJ1-3; no clear D gene. V was pared by 1 base and J by 8 bases, with 12 bases between. This CDR3 contains 14 residues. Looked up from germline, CDR1 is KGHSH and CDR2 is LQKENI. This chain's CDR3 is CASSPLVSEHTIYF. As DNA, the CDR3 is TGTGCCAGCTCACCACTCGTGTCCGAGCACACCATATATTTT.

This clonotype was recorded at least ten times. The rearrangement uses TRBV2 and TRBJ1-5; no firm D call. Trimming pared 4 bases from V and 4 bases from J, leaving 14 bases between. This CDR3 is 15 amino acids long. Germline V gene lookup returns CDR1 SNHLY and CDR2 FYNNEI. The CDR3 region is CASSVDRARNQPQHF. The DNA for the CDR3 is TGTGCCAGCAGTGTGGATCGCGCAAGAAATCAGCCCCAGCATTTT.

This chain links TRBV6-2 or TRBV6-3 with TRBJ1-2; TRBD1 matches at 7 bases. J lost 2 bases, V lost 6 bases, and 6 bases had no gene match. The CDR3 length is 14 residues. Germline CDR1 reads MNHEY; CDR2 reads SVGEGT. CDR3: CASSRTGLNYGYTF. The CDR3 nucleotides are TGTGCCAGCAGCCGGACAGGCCTAAACTATGGCTACACCTTC.

This clonotype was counted many times. The chain combines TRBV24-1 with TRBJ2-4; D is uncertain. CDR1 is KGHDR and CDR2 is SFDVKD in the germline V gene. Trimming cost V 3 bases and J 0 bases, with 8 bases left between them. The CDR3 extends over 15 amino acids. The CDR3 bases are TGTGCCACCAGTGATAGTGAGAGAGCCAAAAACATTCAGTACTTC. This codes for CATSDSERAKNIQYF.

This clonotype was recorded many times. The CDR3 spells CATSDSGTGIEKLFF. The CDR3 DNA is TGTGCCACCAGTGATTCCGGGACAGGGATTGAAAAACTGTTTTTT. This chain connects TRBV24-1 to TRBJ1-4, with TRBD1 identical over 9 bases. Germline V gene lookup returns CDR1 KGHDR and CDR2 SFDVKD. V was pared by 2 bases and J by 7 bases, with 4 bases of the junction left unmatched. The CDR3 length is 15 residues.